This TCR beta chain is drawn from a study of cytotoxic CD8 clonotypes in ibrutinib-treated CLL. With sequencing, the targeted depth ranged from 1 in 200,000 to 1 in 1 million T cells. Method: immunoSEQ multiplex PCR; TCRdb's copy keeps in-frame clones and lacks some. The sample has roughly 45,000 clones; 50% to 80% are singletons. A remark on this clone: Its antigen is not known.

The CDR3 loop spans 16 amino acids. V was clipped by 0 bases and J by 3 bases; unmatched bases: 4. Germline loops: CDR1 SGHVS, CDR2 FNYEAQ. Study-level results: Sampling times, which were not matched between the groups, differed between sustained-remission patients and progressing patients.

This clonotype was obtained from a human donor with chronic lymphocytic leukemia. The gene calls are TRBV7-6 and TRBJ2-7; 11 bases are a match to TRBD2. Sequencing used PBMCs, obtained after 24 months of ibrutinib treatment. The CDR3 DNA reads TGTGCCAGCAGCTTAGCGCTAGCGGGGGGAAACTACGAGCAGTACTTC. This translates into CASSLALAGGNYEQYF.